A single sample is the source of the 14 T cell receptor beta chains below, sequenced in a study of T cell responses to AZD1222 COVID-19 vaccine. Data came from immunoSEQ multiplex PCR; TCRdb stores just in-frame clones and leaves some out. The sample comprises 90,000 to 100,000 clones, 85% to 90% of which are singletons, and around 10% rests with the top ten. This specimen consisted of peripheral blood, obtained 28 days after the second AZD1222 dose. The receptors originated from an adult who received the AZD1222 COVID-19 vaccine.

The chain couples TRBV6-1 to TRBJ1-6; D gene uncertain. Germline V CDR1 and CDR2: MNHNS, SASEGT. V lost 1 base and J 0 bases, leaving 10 bases between the germline ends. The CDR3 is made up of 17 amino acids. DNA of the CDR3: TGTGCCAGCAGTGAAGTCGGAGGTAGCTCCTATAATTCACCCCTCCACTTT. It is translated as CASSEVGGSSYNSPLHF.

Of note for this clone: Compared with germline, one end of the junction differs, possibly owing to a read error. V gene TRBV9 combines with J gene TRBJ2-7; 14 positions agree with TRBD2. CDR3 length: 16 residues. Germline V gene lookup returns CDR1 SGDLS and CDR2 YYNGEE. The CDR3 DNA sequence: TGTGCCAGCAGCGAGGGGACTAGCGGGGGCTCCCACGAGCAGTACTTC. This codes for CASSEGTSGGSHEQYF. Full variable domain (rest looked up from reference TRBV9 and TRBJ2-7): DSGVTQTPKHLITATGQRVTLRCSPRSGDLSVYWYQQSLDQGLQFLIQYYNGEERAKGNILERFSAQQFPDLHSELNLSSLELGDSALYFCASSEGTSGGSHEQYFGPGTRLTVT.

The chain couples TRBV6-6 to TRBJ2-7, with TRBD1 matching over 10 bases. The trim removed 6 bases at V and 5 bases at J, leaving 7 bases unmatched. There are 14 residues in the CDR3. The germline V gene encodes CDR1 MNHNY and CDR2 SVGAGI (reference sequence). This chain's CDR3 is CASSPGQGIHEQYF. In DNA form, the CDR3 reads TGTGCCAGCAGCCCGGGACAGGGGATTCACGAGCAGTACTTC.

V and J are TRBV6-2 or TRBV6-3 and TRBJ1-2; tentatively, D is TRBD1 (5 bases). Trimming shortened V by 6 bases and J by 4 bases, and 21 bases separated the two germline ends. Germline V gives CDR1 MNHEY, CDR2 SVGEGT. This CDR3 comprises 16 residues. The CDR3 bases are TGTGCCAGCAGCCCGCCAAGCGGGGGTTTTACCTATGGCTACACCTTC. Its protein product is CASSPPSGGFTYGYTF.

In DNA, the CDR3 is TGTGCCAGCAGTTTCCCGGGAGGTACTAACTATGGCTACACCTTC. Translation: CASSFPGGTNYGYTF. The chain uses TRBV28 and TRBJ1-2; D not certain. Germline V gene sequence: CDR1 MDHEN, CDR2 SYDVKM. The CDR3 loop spans 15 amino acids. V was pared by 3 bases and J by 0 bases, with 11 bases between.

V usage is TRBV12-5 and J usage is TRBJ2-1; TRBD2 might be the D (6 bases). Germline V gives CDR1 LGHNT, CDR2 FRNRAP. This CDR3 spans 16 amino acids. V was cut by 1 base and J by 0 bases, with 10 bases left in between. CDR3 loop: CASGLDVTSSYNEQFF. CDR3 DNA: TGTGCTAGTGGTTTGGACGTGACTAGCTCCTACAATGAGCAGTTCTTC. The full variable domain, in which reference TRBV12-5 and TRBJ2-1 provide the parts outside the CDR3, is DARVTQTPRHKVTEMGQEVTMRCQPILGHNTVFWYRQTMMQGLELLAYFRNRAPLDDSGMPKDRFSAEMPDATLATLKIQPSEPRDSAVYFCASGLDVTSSYNEQFFGPGTRLTVL.

The J gene is TRBJ2-7, the V gene TRBV29-1; possible D gene TRBD2, 6 bases. Germline CDR1 and CDR2: SQVTM and ANQGSEA. Between the trimmed V and J ends, which lost 8 bases and 0 bases, there was a span of 14 bases. The CDR3 has 13 amino acids. The CDR3 DNA is TGCAGCACCCGACTAGTTGGCTCCTACGAGCAGTACTTC. It codes for CSTRLVGSYEQYF.

The rearrangement links TRBV7-9 to TRBJ1-1, with D tentatively TRBD1 (5 bases). Germline V gene lookup returns CDR1 SEHNR and CDR2 FQNEAQ (reference sequence). Between the trimmed V and J ends, which lost 1 base and 6 bases, there was a span of 9 bases. CDR3 length equals 13 residues. CDR3 amino acids: CASSLVQGAEAFF. CDR3 sequence (DNA): TGTGCCAGCAGCTTAGTTCAGGGAGCTGAAGCTTTCTTT.

The chain is built from TRBV10-3 and TRBJ1-2; 9 nucleotides line up with TRBD1. This CDR3 is 12 amino acids long. V shed 3 bases, J shed 10 bases, and the junction held 3 bases outside the gene matches. The V gene's germline CDR1 is ENHRY and CDR2 SYGVKD. The CDR3 spells CAISEGTGIYTF. CDR3 bases: TGTGCCATCAGTGAAGGGACAGGGATCTACACCTTC.

The chain carries TRBV1 and TRBJ1-3; the table's TRBD1 call for D was not verified on the DNA. TRBV1 is designated a pseudogene. This CDR3 comprises 19 residues. The CDR3 DNA reads as TGCACCAGCAGCCAAGCCGGGCTCCTGGGGCCCCACTCTGGAAACACCATATATTTT. Its protein is CTSSQAGLLGPHSGNTIYF.

The chain employs TRBV19 and TRBJ1-4; 7 bases are shared with TRBD1. Germline CDR1 and CDR2: LNHDA and SQIVND (reference sequence). The V segment lost 6 bases and the J segment 3 bases; nucleotides outside the gene matches: 4. The length of the CDR3 is 14 residues. CDR3 in DNA: TGTGCCAGTAGGACCGGGACAGCTAATGAAAAACTGTTTTTT. This gives the protein CASRTGTANEKLFF.

The chain uses TRBV3-1 (or the pseudogene TRBV3-2) and TRBJ1-1; tentatively, D is TRBD1 (6 bases). The CDR3 extends over 14 amino acids. V lost 0 bases to trimming and J lost 5 bases, with 10 bases between them. CDR1 and CDR2 from the germline V gene are LGHDT and YNNKEL (reference sequence). The CDR3 region is CASSQEEGGTEAFF. The CDR3 coding sequence is TGTGCCAGCAGCCAAGAGGAAGGGGGGACTGAAGCTTTCTTT.

CDR3 nucleotide sequence: TGTGCCATCAGTGGGGGACAGGGGGTCTACGAGCAGTACTTC. Translation: CAISGGQGVYEQYF. The rearrangement joins TRBV10-3 to TRBJ2-7, with 11 positions matching TRBD1. V shed 4 bases, J shed 3 bases, and the junction held 2 bases outside the gene matches. CDR3 length equals 14 residues. In germline, CDR1 is ENHRY, CDR2 SYGVKD.

DNA of the CDR3: TGTGCCAGTAGTTCCCCCCCCGGTTTTTATAGCAATCAGCCCCAGCATTTT. It is translated as CASSSPPGFYSNQPQHF. This sequence joins TRBV19 and TRBJ1-5; no reliable D call. The CDR3 has 17 amino acids. The ends were cut back, 5 bases at V and 0 bases at J, with 17 bases in the middle. Germline CDR1 is LNHDA and CDR2 is SQIVND (reference sequence).